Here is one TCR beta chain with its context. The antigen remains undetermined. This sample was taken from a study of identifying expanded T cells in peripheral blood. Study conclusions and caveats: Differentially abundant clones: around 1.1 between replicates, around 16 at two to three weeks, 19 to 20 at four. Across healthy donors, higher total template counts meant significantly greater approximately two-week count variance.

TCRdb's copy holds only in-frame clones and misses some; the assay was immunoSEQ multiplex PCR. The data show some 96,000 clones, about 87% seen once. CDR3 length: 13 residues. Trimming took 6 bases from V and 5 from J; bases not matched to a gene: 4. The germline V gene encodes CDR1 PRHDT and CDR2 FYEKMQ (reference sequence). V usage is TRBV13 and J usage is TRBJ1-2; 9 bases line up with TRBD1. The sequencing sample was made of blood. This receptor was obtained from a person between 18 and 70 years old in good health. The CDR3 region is CASSLGTGYGYTF. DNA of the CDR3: TGTGCCAGCAGTTTGGGGACAGGGTATGGCTACACCTTC.